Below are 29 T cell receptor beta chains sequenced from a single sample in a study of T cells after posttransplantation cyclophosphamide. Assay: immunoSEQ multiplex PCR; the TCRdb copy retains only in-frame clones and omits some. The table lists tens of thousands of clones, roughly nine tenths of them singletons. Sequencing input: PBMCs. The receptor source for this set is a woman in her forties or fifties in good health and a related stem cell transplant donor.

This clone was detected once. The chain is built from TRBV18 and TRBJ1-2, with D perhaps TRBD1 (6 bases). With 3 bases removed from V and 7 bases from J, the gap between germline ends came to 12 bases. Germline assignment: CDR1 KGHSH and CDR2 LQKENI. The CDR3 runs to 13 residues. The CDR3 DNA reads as TGTGCCAGCTCACCCCCAGGGGTCCCTGGCTACACCTTC. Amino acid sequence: CASSPPGVPGYTF.

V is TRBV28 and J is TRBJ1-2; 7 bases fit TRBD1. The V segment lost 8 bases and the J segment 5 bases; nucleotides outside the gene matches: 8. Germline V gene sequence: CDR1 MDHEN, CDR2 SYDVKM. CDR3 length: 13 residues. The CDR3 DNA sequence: TGTGCCAGCCTACCAGGGGGGACTTATGGCTACACCTTC. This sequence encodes CASLPGGTYGYTF.

CDR3 DNA sequence: TGTGCCAGCAGCTTGGGACAGGGTAACTATGGCTACACCTTC. This sequence encodes CASSLGQGNYGYTF. This chain joins TRBV5-4 and TRBJ1-2, with 7 nucleotides matching TRBD1. The CDR3 is 14 residues long. CDR1 is SGHNT and CDR2 is YYREEE in the germline V gene (reference sequence). After removal of 0 bases from V and 1 base from J, the junction contained 0 bases not matched to a gene.

CDR3 sequence: CASSPRGREQFF. The CDR3, as DNA: TGTGCCAGCAGCCCCCGGGGTAGGGAGCAGTTCTTC. The chain combines TRBV7-9 with TRBJ2-1; possibly TRBD2 for D (5 bases). The CDR3 covers 12 residues. Per the germline V gene, CDR1 is SEHNR and CDR2 is FQNEAQ (reference sequence). The ends were cut back, 5 bases at V and 10 bases at J, with 12 bases in the middle.

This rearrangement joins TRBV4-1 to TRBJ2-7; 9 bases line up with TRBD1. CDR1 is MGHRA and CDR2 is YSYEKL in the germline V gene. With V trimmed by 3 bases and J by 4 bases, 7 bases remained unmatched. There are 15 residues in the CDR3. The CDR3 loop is CASSQGQGGSYEQYF. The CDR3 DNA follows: TGCGCCAGCAGCCAGGGACAGGGTGGCTCGTACGAGCAGTACTTC.

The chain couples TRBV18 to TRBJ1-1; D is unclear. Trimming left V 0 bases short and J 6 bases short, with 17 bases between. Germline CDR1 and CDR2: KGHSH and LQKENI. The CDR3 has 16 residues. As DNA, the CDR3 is TGTGCCAGCTCACCACCGTCCGGAAGCTACAGCCCTGAAGCTTTCTTT. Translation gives CASSPPSGSYSPEAFF.

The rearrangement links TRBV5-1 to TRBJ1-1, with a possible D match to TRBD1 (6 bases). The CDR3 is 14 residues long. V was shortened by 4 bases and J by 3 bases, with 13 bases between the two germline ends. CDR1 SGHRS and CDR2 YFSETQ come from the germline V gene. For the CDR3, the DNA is TGCGCCAGCAGCGCGGACAGTGGAGACACTGAAGCTTTCTTT. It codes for CASSADSGDTEAFF. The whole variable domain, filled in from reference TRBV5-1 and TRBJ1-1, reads KAGVTQTPRYLIKTRGQQVTLSCSPISGHRSVSWYQQTPGQGLQFLFEYFSETQRNKGNFPGRFSGRQFSNSRSEMNVSTLELGDSALYLCASSADSGDTEAFFGQGTRLTVV.

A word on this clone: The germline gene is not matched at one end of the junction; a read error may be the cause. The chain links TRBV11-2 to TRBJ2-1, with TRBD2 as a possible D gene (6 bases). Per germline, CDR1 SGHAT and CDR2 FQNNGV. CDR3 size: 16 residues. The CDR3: CASSPGASVVGNGQFF. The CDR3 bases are TGTGCCAGCAGCCCGGGAGCTAGCGTGGTGGGAAATGGGCAGTTCTTC. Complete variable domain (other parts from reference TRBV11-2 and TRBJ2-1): EAGVAQSPRYKIIEKRQSVAFWCNPISGHATLYWYQQILGQGPKLLIQFQNNGVVDDSQLPKDRFSAERLKGVDSTLKIQPAKLEDSAVYLCASSPGASVVGNGQFFGPGTRLTVL.

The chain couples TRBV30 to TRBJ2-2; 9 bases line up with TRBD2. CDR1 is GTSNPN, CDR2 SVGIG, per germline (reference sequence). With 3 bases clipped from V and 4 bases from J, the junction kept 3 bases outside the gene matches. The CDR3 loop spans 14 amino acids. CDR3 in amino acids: CAWRLAGTTGELFF. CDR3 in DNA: TGTGCCTGGAGACTAGCGGGCACCACCGGGGAGCTGTTTTTT.

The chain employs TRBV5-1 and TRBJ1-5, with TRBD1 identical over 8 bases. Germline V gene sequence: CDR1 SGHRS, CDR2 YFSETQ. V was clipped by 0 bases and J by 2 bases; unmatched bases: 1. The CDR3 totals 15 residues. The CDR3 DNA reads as TGCGCCAGCAGCTTGGCAGGGGGCGGCAATCAGCCCCAGCATTTT. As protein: CASSLAGGGNQPQHF.

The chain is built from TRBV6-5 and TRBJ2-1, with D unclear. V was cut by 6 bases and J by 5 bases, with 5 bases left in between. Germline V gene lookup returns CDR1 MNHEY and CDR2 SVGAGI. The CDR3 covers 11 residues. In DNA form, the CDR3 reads TGTGCCAGCAGCCGGGACAATGAGCAGTTCTTC. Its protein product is CASSRDNEQFF.

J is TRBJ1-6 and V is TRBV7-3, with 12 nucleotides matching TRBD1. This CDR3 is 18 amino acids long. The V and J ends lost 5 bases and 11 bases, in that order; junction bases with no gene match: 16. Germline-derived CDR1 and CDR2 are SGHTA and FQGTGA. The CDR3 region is CASSLGTGGGFLTAPLHF. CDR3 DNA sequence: TGTGCCAGCAGCCTCGGGACAGGGGGCGGCTTCCTTACGGCACCCCTCCACTTT.

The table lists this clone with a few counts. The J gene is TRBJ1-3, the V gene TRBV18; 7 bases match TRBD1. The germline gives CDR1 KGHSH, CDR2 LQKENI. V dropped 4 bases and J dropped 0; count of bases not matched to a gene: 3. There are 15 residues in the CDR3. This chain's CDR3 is CASSRQGDSGNTIYF. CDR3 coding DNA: TGTGCCAGCTCACGCCAGGGGGACTCTGGAAACACCATATATTTT. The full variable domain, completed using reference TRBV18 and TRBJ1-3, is NAGVMQNPRHLVRRRGQEARLRCSPMKGHSHVYWYRQLPEEGLKFMVYLQKENIIDESGMPKERFSAEFPKEGPSILRIQQVVRGDSAAYFCASSRQGDSGNTIYFGEGSWLTVV.

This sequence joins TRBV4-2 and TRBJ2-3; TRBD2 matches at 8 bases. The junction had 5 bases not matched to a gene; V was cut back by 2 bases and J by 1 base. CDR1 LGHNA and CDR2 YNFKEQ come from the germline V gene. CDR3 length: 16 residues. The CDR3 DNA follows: TGTGCCAGCAGCCAATTCGCGGGGGGTGGCACAGATACGCAGTATTTT. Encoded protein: CASSQFAGGGTDTQYF.

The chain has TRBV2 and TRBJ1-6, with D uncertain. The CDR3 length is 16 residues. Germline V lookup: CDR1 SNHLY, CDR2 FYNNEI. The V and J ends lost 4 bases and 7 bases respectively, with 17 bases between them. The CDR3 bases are TGTGCCAGCAGTGGACCCGGCCCTCGGAGGAATTCACCCCTCCACTTT. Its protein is CASSGPGPRRNSPLHF.

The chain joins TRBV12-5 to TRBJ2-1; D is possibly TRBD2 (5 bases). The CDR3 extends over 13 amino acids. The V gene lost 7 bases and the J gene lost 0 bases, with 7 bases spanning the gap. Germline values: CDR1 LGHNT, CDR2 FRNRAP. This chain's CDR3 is CASVGLSYNEQFF. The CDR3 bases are TGTGCTAGTGTTGGACTCTCCTACAATGAGCAGTTCTTC.

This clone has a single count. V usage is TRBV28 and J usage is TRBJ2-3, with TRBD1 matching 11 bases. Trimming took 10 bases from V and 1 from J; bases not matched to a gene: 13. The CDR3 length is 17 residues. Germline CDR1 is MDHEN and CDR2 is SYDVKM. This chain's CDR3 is CATQRDRGFLGTDTQYF. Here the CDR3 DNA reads TGTGCCACTCAGAGGGACAGGGGGTTTTTGGGCACAGATACGCAGTATTTT.

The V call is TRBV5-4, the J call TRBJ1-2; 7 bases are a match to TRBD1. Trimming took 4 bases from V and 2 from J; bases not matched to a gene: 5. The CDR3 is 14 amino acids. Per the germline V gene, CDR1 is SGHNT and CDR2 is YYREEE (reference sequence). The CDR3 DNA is TGTGCCAGCAGCCCCTCGGGACAGAACTATGGCTACACCTTC. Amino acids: CASSPSGQNYGYTF.

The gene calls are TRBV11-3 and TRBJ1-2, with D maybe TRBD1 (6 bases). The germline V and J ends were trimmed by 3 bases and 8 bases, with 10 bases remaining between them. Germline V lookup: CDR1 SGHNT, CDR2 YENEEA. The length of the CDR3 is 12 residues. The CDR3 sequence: CASSFGGHGYTF. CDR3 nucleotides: TGTGCCAGCAGCTTTGGGGGCCACGGCTACACCTTC. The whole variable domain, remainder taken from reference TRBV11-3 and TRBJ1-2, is EAGVVQSPRYKIIEKKQPVAFWCNPISGHNTLYWYLQNLGQGPELLIRYENEEAVDDSQLPKDRFSAERLKGVDSTLKIQPAELGDSAVYLCASSFGGHGYTFGSGTRLTVV.

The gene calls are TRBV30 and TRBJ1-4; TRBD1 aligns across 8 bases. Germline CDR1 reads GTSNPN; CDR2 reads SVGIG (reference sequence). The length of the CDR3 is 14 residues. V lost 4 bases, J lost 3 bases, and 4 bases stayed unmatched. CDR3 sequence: CAWMTGAANEKLFF. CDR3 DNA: TGTGCCTGGATGACAGGGGCGGCTAATGAAAAACTGTTTTTT. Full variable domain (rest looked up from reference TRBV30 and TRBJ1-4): SQTIHQWPATLVQPVGSPLSLECTVEGTSNPNLYWYRQAAGRGLQLLFYSVGIGQISSEVPQNLSASRPQDRQFILSSKKLLLSDSGFYLCAWMTGAANEKLFFGSGTQLSVL.

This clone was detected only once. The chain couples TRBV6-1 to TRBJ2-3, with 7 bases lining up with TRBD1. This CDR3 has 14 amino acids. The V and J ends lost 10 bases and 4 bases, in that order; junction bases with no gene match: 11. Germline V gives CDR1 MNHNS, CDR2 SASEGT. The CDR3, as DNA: TGTGCCACCCGACCTGACAGGGTATCAGATACGCAGTATTTT. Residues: CATRPDRVSDTQYF.

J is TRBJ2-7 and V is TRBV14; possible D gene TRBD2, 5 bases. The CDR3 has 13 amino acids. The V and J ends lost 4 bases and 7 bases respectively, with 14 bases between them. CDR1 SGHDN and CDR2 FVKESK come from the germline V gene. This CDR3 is CASSLGVLGEQYF. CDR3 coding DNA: TGTGCCAGCAGCCTCGGGGTACTAGGAGAGCAGTACTTC.

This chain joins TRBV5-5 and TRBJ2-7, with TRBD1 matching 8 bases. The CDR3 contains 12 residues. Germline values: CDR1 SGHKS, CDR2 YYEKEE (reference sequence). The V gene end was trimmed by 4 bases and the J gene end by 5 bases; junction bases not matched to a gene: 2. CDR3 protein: CASSQTGDEQYF. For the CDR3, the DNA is TGTGCCAGCAGCCAGACAGGGGACGAGCAGTACTTC.

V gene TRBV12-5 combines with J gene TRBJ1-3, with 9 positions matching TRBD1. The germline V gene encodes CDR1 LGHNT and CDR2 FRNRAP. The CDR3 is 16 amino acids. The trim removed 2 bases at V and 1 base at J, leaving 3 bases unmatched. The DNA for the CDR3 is TGTGCTAGTGGTTTGTGGGGGACAGGGTCTGGAAACACCATATATTTT. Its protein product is CASGLWGTGSGNTIYF.

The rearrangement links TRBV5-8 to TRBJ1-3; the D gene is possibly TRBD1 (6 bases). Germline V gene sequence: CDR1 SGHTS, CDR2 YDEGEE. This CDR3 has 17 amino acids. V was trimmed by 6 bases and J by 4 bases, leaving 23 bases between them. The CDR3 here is CASTTGQFSMGGNTIYF. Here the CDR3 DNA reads TGTGCCAGCACCACCGGACAGTTTTCCATGGGGGGAAACACCATATATTTT.

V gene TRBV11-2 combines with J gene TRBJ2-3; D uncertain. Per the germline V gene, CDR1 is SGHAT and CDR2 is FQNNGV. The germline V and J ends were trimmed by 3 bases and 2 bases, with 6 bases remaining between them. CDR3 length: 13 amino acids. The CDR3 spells CASSLAPTDTQYF. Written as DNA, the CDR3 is TGTGCCAGCAGCTTGGCACCCACAGATACGCAGTATTTT.

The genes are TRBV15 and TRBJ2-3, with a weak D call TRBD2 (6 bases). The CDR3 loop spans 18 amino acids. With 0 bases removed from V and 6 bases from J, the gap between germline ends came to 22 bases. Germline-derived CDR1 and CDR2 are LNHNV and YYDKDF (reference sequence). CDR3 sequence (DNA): TGTGCCACCAGCAGAGATCGGCCCGTGGGGGGTCAGGTGGATACGCAGTATTTT. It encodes CATSRDRPVGGQVDTQYF. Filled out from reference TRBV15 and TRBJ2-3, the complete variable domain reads DAMVIQNPRYQVTQFGKPVTLSCSQTLNHNVMYWYQQKSSQAPKLLFHYYDKDFNNEADTPDNFQSRRPNTSFCFLDIRSPGLGDTAMYLCATSRDRPVGGQVDTQYFGPGTRLTVL.

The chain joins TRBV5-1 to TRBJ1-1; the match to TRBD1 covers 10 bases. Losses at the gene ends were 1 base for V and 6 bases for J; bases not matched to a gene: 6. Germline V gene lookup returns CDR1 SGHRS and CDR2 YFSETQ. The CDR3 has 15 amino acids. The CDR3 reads CASSLIRQGASEAFF. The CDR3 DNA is TGCGCCAGCAGCTTGATCAGACAGGGGGCCTCTGAAGCTTTCTTT.

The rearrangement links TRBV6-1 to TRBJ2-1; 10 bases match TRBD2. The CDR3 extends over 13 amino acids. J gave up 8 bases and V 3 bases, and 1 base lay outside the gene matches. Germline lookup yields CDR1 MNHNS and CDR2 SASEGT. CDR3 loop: CASSEGTSDEQFF. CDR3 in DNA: TGTGCCAGCAGTGAGGGGACTAGCGATGAGCAGTTCTTC.